The 24 T cell receptor beta chains below all came from one sample that was sequenced in a study of T cells after posttransplantation cyclophosphamide. This table comes from immunoSEQ multiplex PCR, and its TCRdb copy is limited to in-frame clones, with some not included. Seen here are 25,000 to 35,000 clones, 80% to 90% observed once, and the top ten hold around 14%. Input material: PBMCs. The receptors stem from a woman in her thirties or forties with a blood cancer, CMV-positive, and with a related stem cell donor.

The chain couples TRBV4-1 to TRBJ2-7; TRBD2 agrees at 14 bases. J gave up 2 bases and V 1 base, and 10 bases lay outside the gene matches. CDR1 and CDR2 (germline): MGHRA, YSYEKL. The CDR3 is 19 amino acids. CDR3 sequence: CASSQVYGTSGGPTYEQYF. Here the CDR3 DNA reads TGCGCCAGCAGCCAAGTGTACGGGACTAGCGGGGGCCCCACCTACGAGCAGTACTTC.

J is TRBJ2-3 and V is TRBV4-3; D is unresolved. Germline CDR1 is LGHNA and CDR2 is YSLEER. The length of the CDR3 is 13 residues. The ends were cut back, 0 bases at V and 3 bases at J, with 4 bases in the middle. DNA for the CDR3: TGCGCCAGCAGCCAAGATATAACAGATACGCAGTATTTT. Translating gives CASSQDITDTQYF.

The V and J genes are TRBV19 and TRBJ2-7, with 11 nucleotides matching TRBD1. The V segment lost 4 bases and the J segment 6 bases; nucleotides outside the gene matches: 8. This CDR3 is built from 15 residues. Germline CDR1 LNHDA, CDR2 SQIVND (reference sequence). The CDR3 region is CASSTRTGGASEQYF. As DNA, the CDR3 is TGTGCCAGTAGTACCCGGACAGGGGGCGCTTCCGAGCAGTACTTC.

V gene TRBV7-9 combines with J gene TRBJ2-7; 7 bases map to TRBD1. With V trimmed by 5 bases and J by 5 bases, 12 bases remained unmatched. This CDR3 has 15 amino acids. Germline V gene sequence: CDR1 SEHNR, CDR2 FQNEAQ (reference sequence). The CDR3 loop reads CASSLRGRGIDEQYF. The CDR3 coding sequence is TGTGCCAGCAGCCTAAGGGGCAGGGGGATCGACGAGCAGTACTTC.

This sequence joins TRBV2 and TRBJ1-5; D may be TRBD1 (5 bases). Germline CDR1 and CDR2: SNHLY and FYNNEI. The ends were cut back, 4 bases at V and 4 bases at J, with 11 bases in the middle. The CDR3 length is 14 residues. CDR3 bases: TGTGCCAGCAGTGCATCAGGGCATAATCAGCCCCAGCATTTT. This encodes CASSASGHNQPQHF.

The rearrangement links TRBV4-1 to TRBJ2-7; D gene unclear. The germline V gene encodes CDR1 MGHRA and CDR2 YSYEKL. V was shortened by 0 bases and J by 0 bases, with 9 bases between the two germline ends. CDR3 length: 15 residues. The CDR3 DNA reads as TGCGCCAGCAGCCAAGATGACTCGAGCTCCTACGAGCAGTACTTC. As protein: CASSQDDSSSYEQYF.

The rearrangement joins TRBV19 to TRBJ1-4; D unresolved. V was pared by 3 bases and J by 0 bases, with 11 bases between. CDR3 length: 16 residues. Germline V gene lookup returns CDR1 LNHDA and CDR2 SQIVND (reference sequence). CDR3 sequence (DNA): TGTGCCAGTAGTATTGGGCAGGTTGCAACTAATGAAAAACTGTTTTTT. This sequence encodes CASSIGQVATNEKLFF.

The chain joins TRBV7-6 to TRBJ1-3; 8 bases line up with TRBD1. The CDR3 loop spans 20 amino acids. CDR1 and CDR2 from the germline V gene are SGHVS and FNYEAQ. V was pared by 0 bases and J by 0 bases, with 13 bases of the junction left unmatched. CDR3 sequence: CASSLARTGYSRSSGNTIYF. The CDR3, as DNA: TGTGCCAGCAGCTTAGCGAGGACAGGGTATTCCAGGAGCTCTGGAAACACCATATATTTT.

Here the CDR3 DNA reads TGCAGCTCCCAGACAGGGGCTGATTCACCCCTCCACTTT. This gives the protein CSSQTGADSPLHF. The chain carries TRBV29-1 and TRBJ1-6; 8 bases agree with TRBD1. This CDR3 contains 13 residues. After removal of 8 bases from V and 8 bases from J, the junction contained 8 bases not matched to a gene. From germline, CDR1 is SQVTM and CDR2 ANQGSEA.

In this sample, this clone turned up once. V is TRBV9 and J is TRBJ1-3, with 7 bases identical to TRBD1. This CDR3 has 18 residues. CDR1 and CDR2 (germline): SGDLS, YYNGEE. The ends lost 4 bases at V and 0 bases at J; junction bases unmatched: 13. CDR3 sequence: CASSQTLQTGSSGNTIYF. CDR3 coding DNA: TGTGCCAGCAGCCAAACACTACAGACAGGGTCCTCTGGAAACACCATATATTTT.

The chain couples TRBV19 to TRBJ2-2; 7 bases match TRBD2. This CDR3 contains 15 residues. J was trimmed by 1 base and V by 6 bases; bases with no gene match: 5. CDR1 and CDR2 (germline): LNHDA, SQIVND (reference sequence). The CDR3 DNA reads TGTGCCAGTAGACGCCAGCGGGGGAACACCGGGGAGCTGTTTTTT. It yields the protein CASRRQRGNTGELFF.

DNA of the CDR3: TGCAGCGTTACCCAGGTAAATGAAGCTTTCTTT. Amino acid sequence: CSVTQVNEAFF. The rearrangement joins TRBV29-1 to TRBJ1-1; no clear D gene. The V and J ends lost 5 bases and 7 bases respectively, with 11 bases between them. This CDR3 is built from 11 residues. Germline CDR1 reads SQVTM; CDR2 reads ANQGSEA.

The chain carries TRBV7-3 and TRBJ1-2; D might be TRBD1 (5 bases). Per the germline V gene, CDR1 is SGHTA and CDR2 is FQGTGA. The germline V and J ends were trimmed by 5 bases and 6 bases, with 16 bases remaining between them. The CDR3 has 14 amino acids. The CDR3 DNA is TGTGCCAGCAGCCCAGGGAAGATGTGGGATGGCTACACCTTC. The encoded protein is CASSPGKMWDGYTF.

Remarks on this clone: The same CDR3 can be traced to other DNA sequences in this sample. In DNA, the CDR3 is TGTGCCAGCAGTTCCCGGGACAACCCCGACGGCTACACCTTC. It is translated as CASSSRDNPDGYTF. V is TRBV19 and J is TRBJ1-2, with D tentatively TRBD1 (6 bases). The CDR3 runs to 14 residues. The V and J ends lost 9 bases and 8 bases respectively, with 22 bases between them. The germline CDR1 and CDR2 sequences are LNHDA and SQIVND (reference sequence).

V gene TRBV21-1 combines with J gene TRBJ2-1; the D segment call TRBD1 is taken from the table without a DNA check. TRBV21-1 is classified as a pseudogene. CDR3 length equals 17 residues. For the CDR3, the DNA is TGTGCCAGCAGCAAAGCGGGGAGGGACAGGGACATCAATGAGCAGTTCTTC. It codes for CASSKAGRDRDINEQFF.

The chain combines TRBV19 with TRBJ1-2; 12 nucleotides match TRBD1. V shed 9 bases and J 1 base; nucleotides not matched to a gene: 12. The CDR3 runs to 17 residues. From germline, CDR1 is LNHDA and CDR2 SQIVND (reference sequence). The CDR3, as DNA: TGTGCCAGCCTGGTTCGGGACAGGGGGCCCCTTAACTATGGCTACACCTTC. Its protein product is CASLVRDRGPLNYGYTF.

The rearrangement joins TRBV14 to TRBJ2-1; 9 bases fit TRBD1. Germline V lookup: CDR1 SGHDN, CDR2 FVKESK. V shed 0 bases, J shed 3 bases, and the junction held 18 bases outside the gene matches. The CDR3 is 21 amino acids. CDR3 residues: CASSQDYGVWETGGYYNEQFF. The CDR3 nucleotides are TGTGCCAGCAGCCAAGATTATGGGGTATGGGAGACAGGGGGGTACTACAATGAGCAGTTCTTC.

The genes are TRBV15 and TRBJ2-3; D may be TRBD2 (6 bases). The CDR3 has 20 amino acids. Germline V gene lookup returns CDR1 LNHNV and CDR2 YYDKDF (reference sequence). V was cut by 0 bases and J by 4 bases, with 26 bases left in between. CDR3 sequence: CATSRDPNLRWQGGPDTQYF. CDR3 nucleotide sequence: TGTGCCACCAGCAGAGACCCCAACCTTAGGTGGCAGGGAGGCCCAGATACGCAGTATTTT.

The chain employs TRBV5-6 and TRBJ1-2; D might be TRBD1 (6 bases). The CDR3 runs 12 residues. Germline V gene lookup returns CDR1 SGHDT and CDR2 YYEEEE. V gave up 5 bases and J gave up 8 bases, with 13 bases separating them. CDR3 sequence: CASSSGTIGYTF. CDR3 sequence (DNA): TGTGCCAGCAGTTCCGGGACAATAGGCTACACCTTC. The full variable domain, in which reference TRBV5-6 and TRBJ1-2 provide the parts outside the CDR3, is DAGVTQSPTHLIKTRGQQVTLRCSPKSGHDTVSWYQQALGQGPQFIFQYYEEEERQRGNFPDRFSGHQFPNYSSELNVNALLLGDSALYLCASSSGTIGYTFGSGTRLTVV.

The chain recombines TRBV7-2 with TRBJ2-3; weak D call: TRBD1 (6 bases). V dropped 10 bases and J dropped 5 bases, with 19 bases sitting between them. Germline lookup yields CDR1 SGHTA and CDR2 FQGNSA. The CDR3 is made up of 14 amino acids. CDR3 sequence reads: CATRGASPGDTQYF. The CDR3 bases are TGTGCCACCAGGGGCGCCTCCCCTGGAGATACGCAGTATTTT.

The chain uses TRBV4-1 and TRBJ2-7; 7 nucleotides match TRBD1. Germline lookup yields CDR1 MGHRA and CDR2 YSYEKL. The CDR3 has 16 residues. Unmatched junction bases numbered 13, after V lost 4 bases and J lost 4 bases. The CDR3 DNA reads TGCGCCAGCAGCCCTGAACTCGGACAGGAACCTTACGAGCAGTACTTC. Its protein product is CASSPELGQEPYEQYF.

The chain recombines TRBV4-3 with TRBJ2-7; TRBD2 might be the D (6 bases). Trimming took off 0 bases at V and 3 bases at J, with 6 bases between the two ends. Germline CDR1 is LGHNA and CDR2 is YSLEER. The CDR3 loop spans 13 amino acids. This chain's CDR3 is CASSQERGYEQYF. The CDR3 DNA is TGCGCCAGCAGCCAAGAGCGGGGCTACGAGCAGTACTTC.

The sample holds a few counts of this clone. V is TRBV27 and J is TRBJ1-5; tentatively, D is TRBD1 (5 bases). Per germline, CDR1 MNHEY and CDR2 SMNVEV (reference sequence). The CDR3 has 15 amino acids. V was trimmed by 3 bases and J by 3 bases, leaving 12 bases between them. CDR3: CASSLGGFHNQPQHF. CDR3 nucleotides: TGTGCCAGCAGTTTGGGGGGGTTTCACAATCAGCCCCAGCATTTT.

This clone showed up just once. V gene TRBV5-4 combines with J gene TRBJ1-1; D gene ambiguous. CDR3 size: 14 residues. Germline V gene sequence: CDR1 SGHNT, CDR2 YYREEE (reference sequence). Trimming stripped 0 bases from V and 2 bases from J, with 8 bases between. The CDR3 nucleotides read TGTGCCAGCAGCTTGGACCTCAGAAACACTGAAGCTTTCTTT. Residues: CASSLDLRNTEAFF.